One T cell receptor (beta chain) is described in this entry. This clone was seen a single time. No antigen is known for it. No much larger clone exists at a distance of one base, and base qualities are not known. These data are taken from a study of cytomegalovirus exposure and HLA in healthy donors (dated by TCRdb to 2016 to 2017). For context, the study as a whole: An earlier analysis of some 600 of the donors reported approximately 300 Gb of sequence data and around 120 million unique TCR beta sequences obtained from around 190 million T cells. Along with the approximately 620-subject first cohort, a separate validation cohort of over a hundred different subjects was used. Typing coverage differed by locus: A, B, C, DRB1 and DQB1 were typed in roughly 629-630 donors, DQA1 in about 510, DPA1 in 600 to 610, and DPB1 in just under 490. Every discovery cohort repertoire had been produced on one sequencing platform. In an earlier analysis of 587 of the donors, high-throughput TCR beta sequencing was used to judge whether each TCR beta V gene segment behaved as functional or pseudogenic. Across approximately 400 genotyped donors of the cohort, an average of 235,054 unique TCR beta nucleotide sequences per donor were sequenced, and 15% to 20% of those sequences were non-productive. To predict cytomegalovirus infection status, the study combined high-throughput TCR immunosequencing, statistical association of individual TCRs with disease status, and machine learning. About five DR-DQ haplotypes were handled as single units for association and clustering because linkage in the cohort was strong. About 320 gigabases of sequencing data and 78 million or so unique TCR sequences were included in an early release covering about 620 HLA-typed donors. Genome-wide SNP genotypes for about 65% of the 666 donors were used in a later genetic analysis, which treated that subset as a discovery cohort. The study was designed to test whether signatures of past pathogen exposure could be identified by cataloging public T cell receptors. Using immunosequencing, the study profiled T cell repertoires from approximately 700 subjects and related those repertoires to cytomegalovirus serostatus. To study patterns of TCR occurrence, a later analysis re-analyzed previously published TCR beta repertoires from more than 550 donors and added high-resolution HLA genotyping. In the later analysis, no new phenotypic data were used to find candidate immune exposures; instead, reliance was placed on TCR beta sequences and their occurrence across donors. Donor age, sex, ethnicity and CMV serostatus were collected together with the repertoire data. The genetic ancestry cluster associated with self-reported Caucasian donors included about four fifths of the approximately 430 genotyped donors. HLA typing covered class I and class II loci at four-digit resolution.

Library construction relied on the immunoSEQ multiplex PCR assay. For the multiplex PCR, a mixture combining 60 forward primers for TCR Vbeta segments and 13 reverse primers for TCR Jbeta segments was used. Amplification of the CDR3 region of rearranged TCR beta genes was performed with a multiplex PCR assay on genomic DNA. On the Illumina HiSeq System, the amplified TCR beta libraries were sequenced as 87-base-pair reads. Regarding the original processing steps: Across the roughly 700 repertoires, a later analysis counted roughly 77 million unique TCR beta chains, 8.5 million to 12 million of which were shared by at least two donors. A nearest-neighbor algorithm error-corrected the raw reads and collapsed the reads into unique sequences, merging closely related sequences to remove PCR and sequencing errors. To assign V, D and J gene segments, CDR3 sequences were aligned to IMGT reference sequences. For a sequence to be retained, at least a six-nucleotide match to both a V gene segment and a J gene segment was required. Rearrangements were called productive when the CDR3 lacked stop codons and stayed in frame with V and J; all others were non-productive. CDR3 was defined according to IMGT convention as the region running from the second conserved V-encoded cysteine to the conserved J-encoded phenylalanine. The earlier analysis of some 550 of the donors excluded any sequence lacking an unambiguous match to a single V gene segment. An earlier analysis of 587 of the donors classified V segments as functional when productive rearrangements were above 56.7% and as segregating when the standard deviation between donors was above 5%. A statistical classification framework was developed to diagnose cytomegalovirus status using the catalog of TCR beta chain sequences. A later analysis assigned V and J genes by comparing TCR nucleotide sequences with IMGT/GENE-DB human TR gene sequences. The TCRdist pipeline was used in a later analysis to assign CDR3 sequences and most-parsimonious VDJ recombination scenarios. In a later analysis, each TCR beta chain was defined by its CDR3 amino acid sequence together with its V-gene family, and reads without a unique V-gene family were excluded. A later analysis removed nearly 600 highly shared, low-generation-probability nucleotide sequences to deal with suspected cross-contamination and a sequencing artifact. A later analysis calculated a clonal expansion index for each public chain from normalized within-repertoire ranks of inferred template counts. In a later analysis, generation probabilities were computed using a VDJ recombination model fitted to out-of-frame rearrangements, and the results were checked against IGoR. In a later analysis, hypergeometric tests were used to score TCR-TCR, TCR-HLA and TCR-CMV co-occurrence, with a repertoire-size bias correction applied to TCR pairs. To estimate false discovery rates, a later analysis permuted the HLA or CMV assignments 20 times. In a later analysis, co-occurring TCRs were grouped with DBSCAN, and TCRdist sequence similarity was added when clustering was performed within HLA-allele-positive subsets. For co-occurrence clustering, repertoires with fewer than 30,000 or more than 120,000 public chains were excluded, along with four to six repertoires with anomalous nucleotide sharing. In TCRdb, the immuneACCESS table is reduced to in-frame sequences with V and J assigned. These tables do not hold every clone; where another copy was compared, an unresolved V gene accounts for under half, and the others remain unexplained. That table furnishes V, J and clone size, whereas the DNA furnished D and trimming. Counted in this sample were 150,000 or so clones; roughly 70% of them appeared once. The ten largest make up roughly 1.6% of the sample.

CDR1 and CDR2, looked up from the germline V gene (reference sequence), are SGHAT and FQDESV. Spanning cysteine to phenylalanine, the CDR3 consists of 15 amino acids. Of all the DNA, just the CDR3 is kept, 45 bases in frame from base 1. The V and J ends are trimmed by 5 bases and 0 bases, leaving 13 bases between them. Results and caveats for the whole study, not just this receptor: V-gene and J-gene trimming of TCR beta chains was associated with a missense DCLRE1C variant in a later genetic analysis, and the association was replicated in an independent cohort. The presence/absence analyses assumed that sequencing depth was roughly uniform across donors, and that assumption may not be true. An earlier analysis of roughly 570 of the donors showed that most TCR beta V segments appeared in productive rearrangements either about 90% or about 30% of the time, which broadly matched IMGT annotations. A later analysis associated 15,000 or so TCR beta sequences with specific HLA alleles at a false discovery rate of 0.05. Immune exposure information for the cohort was limited to CMV serostatus. Approximately 16 rarely observed V segments, including chromosome 9 orphons, were excluded from the earlier analysis of several hundred of the donors because counts were too low. In a later analysis, TCR association rates were found to vary across HLA loci, with the most associated TCRs seen for DRB1 alleles and the fewest for HLA-C alleles. A further reported finding was that TCR beta sequences accurately predicted the HLA-A and HLA-B alleles for most subjects in the first cohort. In the study, approximately 160 TCR beta chains were listed as associated with cytomegalovirus. The sequencing pipeline was judged likely to have produced a cluster of highly shared sequence variants as a technical artifact. A later analysis found that most CMV-associated TCR beta chains appeared HLA-restricted, with HLA associations seemingly driven largely by CMV exposure. The classifier was reported to diagnose cytomegalovirus status with high specificity and sensitivity in both the original and validation cohorts. In vitro tests confirmed that three of the cytomegalovirus-associated TCR beta chains recognize cytomegalovirus antigens. In this cohort, only TCR beta chains were sequenced, and detectable features were limited by the absence of alpha or paired-chain data. While some public TCRs were present in many individuals, most TCR sequences turned up only very rarely across donors. Correlated functional status among segregating V segments might be attributable to linkage disequilibrium, but an unknown experimental factor could not be ruled out. When HLA alleles, especially DR and DQ, strongly co-occurred, TCR associations were difficult to assign to individual alleles. Some IMGT-functional V segments, including TRBV6-2 and TRBV6-3, could not be distinguished by the 87-base-pair reads and were therefore excluded. In a later analysis, HLA-associated TCR beta chains were found to be more clonally expanded and to have lower generation probabilities than equally common non-associated chains. Several of the top co-occurrence clusters appeared to be linked to parvovirus B19, influenza, CMV and Epstein-Barr virus, according to a later analysis. Compared with the roughly 600-donor mean, donors in an Asian-associated ancestry cluster had fewer N-insertions in productive TCRs, according to a later genetic analysis. The authors suggested that the approach could potentially be extended to other disease states and immunological phenotypes. Because HLA typing was unavailable for some donors at each locus, only the typed subset was used in association tests.

In total, approximately 610 healthy bone marrow donors made up the cohort. At the time of sampling, every cohort member was nominally healthy, though immune exposures that went unrecorded were likely present. The donor tested CMV seronegative, placing the donor among the 350 or so seronegative members of the cohort. A peripheral blood sample was provided by each donor, and peripheral blood mononuclear cells were used for TCR beta sequencing. Genomic DNA extraction from the blood cell samples was performed with the Qiagen DNeasy Blood Extraction Kit. The clonotype was recovered from a girl between 5 and 17 years old in good health and CMV-seronegative. This sequence uses TRBV11-1 and TRBJ1-2; no D gene call is confident. Sequenced material: PBMCs. This receptor carries the CDR3 CASSPQRGPNYGYTF. The DNA sequence is TGTGCCAGCAGCCCCCAGCGAGGTCCTAACTATGGCTACACCTTC.